The rows below give T cell receptor beta chains drawn from one sample of a study of Ad26.COV2.S vaccination and SARS-CoV-2 variants. Profiled with immunoSEQ multiplex PCR; TCRdb holds only in-frame clones, not every one. The sample contains approximately 280,000 clones, around 87% of which appear only once. The sequencing here drew on peripheral blood, taken in a trial of Ad26.COV2.S vaccine versus placebo. The receptors shown here come from a person aged 18 to 65 who received the Ad26.COV2.S COVID-19 vaccine or a placebo. Both conserved end residues are part of each CDR3. The D gene is left open where the match is weak. The size of a clone is reported for some rows only, either as once, few or many, or as a class for expanded clones.

v_gene	d_gene	j_gene	abundance	CDR3nt	CDR3aa
TRBV5-1	NA	TRBJ1-2	NA	TGCGCCAGCAGCTTGGGGGGTACCGGACGGTTCGTTGGCTACACCTTC	CASSLGGTGRFVGYTF
TRBV30	TRBD1	TRBJ1-2	NA	TGTGCCTGGAGCCGGGACAGCCCTAACTATGGCTACACCTTC	CAWSRDSPNYGYTF
TRBV6-5	TRBD2	TRBJ2-7	NA	TGTGCCAGCAGTTTTATCAGGACTAGCGGGGTTTACGAGCAGTACTTC	CASSFIRTSGVYEQYF
TRBV5-1	NA	TRBJ2-1	NA	TGCGCCAGCAGCTTAGTGATTAGGGAGCAGTTCTTC	CASSLVIREQFF
TRBV9	TRBD1	TRBJ2-3	NA	TGTGCCAGCAGCGTCACGACAGGGGCAGATACGCAGTATTTT	CASSVTTGADTQYF
TRBV7-9	NA	TRBJ2-7	NA	TGTGCCAGCAGCCCTTTGCAGGGAGCGTACGAGCAGTACTTC	CASSPLQGAYEQYF
TRBV18	TRBD1	TRBJ2-3	few	TGTGCCAGCTCACAGGGGGCTGGAGATACGCAGTATTTT	CASSQGAGDTQYF
TRBV6-6	TRBD1	TRBJ1-2	few	TGTGCCAGCTGGTCGGGACAGGGACTCTATGGCTACACCTTC	CASWSGQGLYGYTF
TRBV28	NA	TRBJ2-5	NA	TGTGCCAGCAGTTCCCGTTGGGTCCAAGAGACCCAGTACTTC	CASSSRWVQETQYF
TRBV30	TRBD1	TRBJ1-4	NA	TGTGCCTGGGGCCCAGGGACAGGGCCGGGTGAAAAACTGTTTTTT	CAWGPGTGPGEKLFF
TRBV11-2	NA	TRBJ1-2	NA	TGTGCCAGCAGCTTAGGGCAGGGAGGCTATGGCTACACCTTC	CASSLGQGGYGYTF
TRBV27	NA	TRBJ1-5	NA	TGTGCCAGCAGTTTGGAGGCTTTCAATCAGCCCCAGCATTTT	CASSLEAFNQPQHF
TRBV28	TRBD2	TRBJ2-5	NA	TGTGCCAGCGGTAGGACTAGCGAAGAGACCCAGTACTTC	CASGRTSEETQYF
TRBV27	NA	TRBJ2-7	few	TGTGCCAGCAGTTTAAGAGTCCTATACCGAGACGACCACTCCTACGAGCAGTACTTC	CASSLRVLYRDDHSYEQYF
TRBV10-1	TRBD2	TRBJ2-3	NA	TGCGCCAGCAGTGAATCCGAGGTAGCGGGGGCCGGGGATACGCAGTATTTT	CASSESEVAGAGDTQYF
TRBV6-2/TRBV6-3	TRBD1	TRBJ2-7	NA	TGTGCCAGCAGTTCCGGACAGGGGGCCGGGGAGCAGTACTTC	CASSSGQGAGEQYF
TRBV9	NA	TRBJ1-5	NA	TGTGCCAGCAGCCGAGAGAATAGCAATCAGCCCCAGCATTTT	CASSRENSNQPQHF
TRBV5-1	TRBD1	TRBJ2-7	NA	TGCGCCAGCAGCTTGGTCGGGACAGGGACCTCCTACGAGCAGTACTTC	CASSLVGTGTSYEQYF
TRBV14	NA	TRBJ2-5	NA	TGTGCCAGCAGCCGGGAGGCCGATGAGACCCAGTACTTC	CASSREADETQYF
TRBV5-4	NA	TRBJ2-2	NA	TGTGCCAGCAGCTCCAGACAGAGTGGGAACACCGGGGAGCTGTTTTTT	CASSSRQSGNTGELFF
TRBV7-2	NA	TRBJ2-1	NA	TGTGCCAGCAGCTTAGCTGGAGGTGCGGCCTACAATGAGCAGTTCTTC	CASSLAGGAAYNEQFF
TRBV10-3	NA	TRBJ1-2	few	TGTGCCATCAGTGGACCTCGTGACACAAGGCTTCTCTATGGCTACACCTTC	CAISGPRDTRLLYGYTF
TRBV21-1	NA	TRBJ1-2	NA	TGTGCCAGCAGCAAAATGACCCGGGACAGGGGCAACTATGGCTACACCTTC	CASSKMTRDRGNYGYTF
TRBV2	NA	TRBJ2-7	NA	TGTGCCAGCAGTTACGAGTTGCGGGCAGCCTACGAGCAGTACTTC	CASSYELRAAYEQYF
TRBV9	NA	TRBJ2-2	NA	TGTGCCAGCAGCGTAGTGGCGAACACCGGGGAGCTGTTTTTT	CASSVVANTGELFF
TRBV2	NA	TRBJ2-2	NA	TGTGCCAGCAGTGAGGCCTACTTGCAGGCCGGGGAGCTGTTTTTT	CASSEAYLQAGELFF
TRBV5-4	NA	TRBJ1-1	few	TGTGCCAGCAGCTTGGCACTAAACACTGAAGCTTTCTTT	CASSLALNTEAFF
TRBV5-1	TRBD1	TRBJ1-1	NA	TGCGCCAGCAGCACCGGACAGGGTAACACTGAAGCTTTCTTT	CASSTGQGNTEAFF
TRBV5-1	TRBD1	TRBJ2-7	NA	TGCGCCAGCAGTACAGGGGATCCCTACGAGCAGTACTTC	CASSTGDPYEQYF
TRBV29-1	NA	TRBJ2-7	once	TGCAGCGTTCCGGGGACACTCTCCTACGAGCAGTACTTC	CSVPGTLSYEQYF
TRBV19	NA	TRBJ1-1	once	TGTGCCAGTAGTATCGGAATAGGAGGGGAGAACACTGAAGCTTTCTTT	CASSIGIGGENTEAFF
TRBV19	TRBD2	TRBJ2-7	NA	TGTGCCAGTAGTATGAGACTAGCGGACTACGAGCAGTACTTC	CASSMRLADYEQYF
TRBV30	NA	TRBJ2-7	NA	TGTGCCTGGAAGGCCGGGACCGAACTCTCCCTCTACGAGCAGTACTTC	CAWKAGTELSLYEQYF
TRBV18	NA	TRBJ2-2	NA	TGTGCCAGCTCACCGGACCTCACCGGGGAGCTGTTTTTT	CASSPDLTGELFF
TRBV6-2/TRBV6-3	NA	TRBJ2-7	NA	TGTGCCAGCAGTTACTCTGTCATAGAGTCGAGCTCCTACGAGCAGTACTTC	CASSYSVIESSSYEQYF
TRBV19	TRBD2	TRBJ2-2	NA	TGTGCCAGTAGTATAGCGGGAGGGCCACCCGGGGAGCTGTTTTTT	CASSIAGGPPGELFF
TRBV29-1	NA	TRBJ2-1	few	TGCAGCGTTGGGCAGGTTAGCTCCTACAATGAGCAGTTCTTC	CSVGQVSSYNEQFF
TRBV19	TRBD2	TRBJ2-1	NA	TGTGCCAGTAGTTCCCGACTAGCGGGAGTGAGTGAGCAGTTCTTC	CASSSRLAGVSEQFF
TRBV19	NA	TRBJ2-3	once	TGTGCCAGTAGTATATGGCAGGGCACAGATACGCAGTATTTT	CASSIWQGTDTQYF
TRBV5-4	NA	TRBJ2-7	NA	TGTGCCTGGGAGAGGGACTCCCTCACTAGGCGGGAGCAGTACTTC	CAWERDSLTRREQYF
TRBV19	TRBD2	TRBJ2-7	NA	TGTGCCAGTAGTACCCGTAGCGGGTGGAAGTCCTACGAGCAGTACTTC	CASSTRSGWKSYEQYF
TRBV5-1	TRBD2	TRBJ2-1	once	TGCGCCAGCGGGGAGGGAACAAGCTCCTACAATGAGCAGTTCTTC	CASGEGTSSYNEQFF
TRBV19	TRBD1	TRBJ2-7	NA	TGTGCCAGTAGTCAACCGGGACAGGGTTACGAGCAGTACTTC	CASSQPGQGYEQYF
TRBV18	TRBD2	TRBJ2-5	NA	TGTGCCAGCTCACCAGGGATCCTGGCGGGAGACGGAGAGACCCAGTACTTC	CASSPGILAGDGETQYF
TRBV5-1	NA	TRBJ1-5	NA	TGCGCCAGCAGCTTGGGCGAGAATCAGCCCCAGCATTTT	CASSLGENQPQHF
TRBV5-1	NA	TRBJ2-1	once	TGCGCCAGCAGCTTGTTACCGCCGACCAGCTCCTACAATGAGCAGTTCTTC	CASSLLPPTSSYNEQFF
TRBV28	NA	TRBJ1-1	NA	TGTGCCAGCAGTTTGATGGGGACTGAAGCTTTCTTT	CASSLMGTEAFF